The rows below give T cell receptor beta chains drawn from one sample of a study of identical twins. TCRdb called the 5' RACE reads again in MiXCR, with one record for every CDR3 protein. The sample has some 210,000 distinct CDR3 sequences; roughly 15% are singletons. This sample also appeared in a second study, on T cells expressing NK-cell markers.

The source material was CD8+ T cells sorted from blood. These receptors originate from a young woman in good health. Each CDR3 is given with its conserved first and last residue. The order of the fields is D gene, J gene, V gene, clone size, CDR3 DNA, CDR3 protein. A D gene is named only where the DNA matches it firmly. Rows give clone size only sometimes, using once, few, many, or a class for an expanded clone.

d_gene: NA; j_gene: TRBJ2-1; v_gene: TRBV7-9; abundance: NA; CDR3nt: TGTGCCAGCAGCTTATCGGCCAAACCACCGGTCTTC; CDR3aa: CASSLSAKPPVF
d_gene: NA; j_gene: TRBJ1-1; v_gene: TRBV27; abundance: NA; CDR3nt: TGTGCCAGCAGTCCCGGGCCAGGGTCCGGGGGAGCTTTCTTT; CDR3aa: CASSPGPGSGGAFF
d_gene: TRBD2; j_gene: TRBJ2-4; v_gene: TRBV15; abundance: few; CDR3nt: TGTGCCACCAGCCCAGGGAGCGGGGAAAACATTCAGTACTTC; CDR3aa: CATSPGSGENIQYF
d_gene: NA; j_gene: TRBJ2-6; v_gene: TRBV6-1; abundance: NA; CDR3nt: TGTGCCGTCACTGGGGCGGGCTCTGGGGCCAACGTCCTGACTTTC; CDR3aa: CAVTGAGSGANVLTF
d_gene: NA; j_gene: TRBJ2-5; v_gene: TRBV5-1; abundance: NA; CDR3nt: TGCGCCAGCAGATCGCCTCAAGAGACCCAGTACTTC; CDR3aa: CASRSPQETQYF
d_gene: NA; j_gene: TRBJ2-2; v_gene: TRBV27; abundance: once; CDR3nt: TGTGCCAGCACAAGTAGGGGCACCGGGGAGCTGTTTTTT; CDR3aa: CASTSRGTGELFF
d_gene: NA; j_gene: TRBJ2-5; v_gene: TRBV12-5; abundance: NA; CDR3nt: TGTGCTAGTGGTTCCAACCCGGGGCGCTACTCTGGGGAGACCCAGTACTTC; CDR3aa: CASGSNPGRYSGETQYF
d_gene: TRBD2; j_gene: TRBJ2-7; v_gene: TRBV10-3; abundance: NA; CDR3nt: TGTGCCATCAGTGTCCGTAGCGGGGGGGTCTCCTACGAGCAGTACTTC; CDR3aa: CAISVRSGGVSYEQYF
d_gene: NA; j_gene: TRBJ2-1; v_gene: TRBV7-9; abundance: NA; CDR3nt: TGTGCCAGCAGCTTACCGTCGTCTAGTGAGCAGTTCTTC; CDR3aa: CASSLPSSSEQFF
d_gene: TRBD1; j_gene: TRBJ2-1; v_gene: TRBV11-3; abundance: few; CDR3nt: TGTGCCAGCAGCTCTCCGGGACAGATCTACAATGAGCAGTTCTTC; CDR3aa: CASSSPGQIYNEQFF